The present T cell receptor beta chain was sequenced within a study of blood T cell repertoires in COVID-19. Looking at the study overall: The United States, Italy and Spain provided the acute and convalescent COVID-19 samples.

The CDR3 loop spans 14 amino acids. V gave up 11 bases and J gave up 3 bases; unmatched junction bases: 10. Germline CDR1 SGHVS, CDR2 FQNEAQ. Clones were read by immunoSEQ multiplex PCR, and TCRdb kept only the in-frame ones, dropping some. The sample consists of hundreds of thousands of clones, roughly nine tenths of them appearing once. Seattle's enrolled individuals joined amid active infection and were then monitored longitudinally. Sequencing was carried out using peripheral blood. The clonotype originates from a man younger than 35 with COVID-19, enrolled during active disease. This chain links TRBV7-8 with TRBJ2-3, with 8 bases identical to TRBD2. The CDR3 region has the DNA TGTGCCGTCTCGGGGGGGGGCGCGACAGATACGCAGTATTTT. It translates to CAVSGGGATDTQYF. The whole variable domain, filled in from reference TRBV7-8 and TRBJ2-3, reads GAGVSQSPRYKVAKRGQDVALRCDPISGHVSLFWYQQALGQGPEFLTYFQNEAQLDKSGLPSDRFFAERPEGSVSTLKIQRTQQEDSAVYLCAVSGGGATDTQYFGPGTRLTVL.